Included here is one T cell receptor beta chain sequence, with context. What it recognizes is unknown. Sequencing used immunoSEQ version 4 in survey mode. Profiled with immunoSEQ multiplex PCR; TCRdb holds only in-frame clones, not every one. Of 40,000 or so clones listed, 89% are singletons. This nonspecific control used anti-CD3/anti-CD28 bead stimulation of CD4+ T cells. CD4+ T cells upregulating both CD40 ligand and CD69 were sorted as responding cells. Stimulated PBMCs had first been depleted of CD8+ T cells. This CDR3 is built from 15 residues. Deletions cut 6 bases from V and 4 bases from J, with 16 bases between. Germline CDR1 reads MNHEY; CDR2 reads SVGEGT. The data are from a study of persistence of HIV-infected CD4 T cells. Notes on the study in general: TCRbeta richness was lower in CMV- and Gag-responding cells than in anti-CD3/anti-CD28-responding cells. Degenerate expanded CDR3beta sequences were enriched among CMV- and Gag-responding cells. Rare CMV-responding cells carrying HIV-1 proviruses were not analyzed separately for TCR.

Sequenced here: CD4+ T cells sorted from PBMCs after approximately 18-hour stimulation, sampled from a patient who received antiretroviral therapy. This receptor was identified in an adult man with HIV who was CMV-seropositive. The chain recombines TRBV6-2 or TRBV6-3 with TRBJ2-1; no definite D call. The CDR3 reads CASSLEARWYNEQFF. As DNA, the CDR3 is TGTGCCAGCAGCCTAGAGGCCCGCTGGTACAATGAGCAGTTCTTC.